This is a list of T cell receptor beta chains from one sample in a study of technical replicates of blood from a handful of donors. Repertoires were generated with immunoSEQ multiplex PCR, while TCRdb's copy carries only in-frame clones and drops some. The sample has fewer than 95,000 clones, about 94% seen once. Source material: T cells isolated from PBMCs. These receptors originate from a human donor in good health. CDR3s include the opening cysteine and the closing phenylalanine or tryptophan. A D gene is named only where the DNA matches it firmly. The listing skips clone size in some rows; elsewhere it reads once, few, many or a size class.

abundance,v_gene,d_gene,j_gene,CDR3nt,CDR3aa
few,TRBV7-9,.,TRBJ1-2,TGTGCCAGCAGCTTGTCTCAGGACAAGGACTACACCTTC,CASSLSQDKDYTF
.,TRBV15,TRBD1,TRBJ2-5,TGTGCCACCAGCAGAGGGGGACAGGGATACCAAGAGACCCAGTACTTC,CATSRGGQGYQETQYF
.,TRBV5-1,TRBD1,TRBJ2-1,TGCGCCAGCAGCTTGGTATCGGGACAGGGGAACAATGAGCAGTTCTTC,CASSLVSGQGNNEQFF
.,TRBV9,TRBD1,TRBJ1-6,TGTGCCAGCAGCGTAGGGACAGGGGAGAGGAATTCACCCCTCCACTTT,CASSVGTGERNSPLHF
once,TRBV6-5,TRBD1,TRBJ1-2,TGTGCCAGCAGTTACACAATACAGGGGCCCAACTATGGCTACACCTTC,CASSYTIQGPNYGYTF
.,TRBV28,.,TRBJ2-1,TGTGCCAGCGGAGGTAATTACAATGAGCAGTTCTTC,CASGGNYNEQFF
.,TRBV2,.,TRBJ2-2,TGTGCCAGCAGTGAAGCGAAGGCAGGGAACACCGGGGAGCTGTTTTTT,CASSEAKAGNTGELFF
.,TRBV6-1,TRBD1,TRBJ2-7,TGTGCCAGCAGAGGGGGCGTATTGTACGAGCAGTACTTC,CASRGGVLYEQYF
.,TRBV10-2,TRBD2,TRBJ2-1,TGCGCCAGCAGTGCGGGCGGGAGTTTACGGGAGCAGTTCTTC,CASSAGGSLREQFF
.,TRBV6-5,TRBD1,TRBJ1-2,TGTGCCAGCAGGCTGGGACAGGGTTCTGGCTACACCTTC,CASRLGQGSGYTF
.,TRBV6-4,TRBD1,TRBJ1-2,TGTGCCAGCGCTGGACAGGGAAGTGGCTACACCTTC,CASAGQGSGYTF
.,TRBV6-1,.,TRBJ1-5,TGTGCCAGCAGTGAAATGAAGGGGAATCAGCCCCAGCATTTT,CASSEMKGNQPQHF
.,TRBV7-3,TRBD2,TRBJ2-1,TGTGCCAGCAGCTTGTTCGTCCCAGCGGGGGGGCCAACAAATGAGCAGTTCTTC,CASSLFVPAGGPTNEQFF
.,TRBV6-1,.,TRBJ1-1,TGTGCCAGCAAATGGGACTGGAACACTGAAGCTTTCTTT,CASKWDWNTEAFF
.,TRBV11-3,.,TRBJ1-2,TGTGCCAGCAGCTCACAGGGTCCCTATGGCTACACCTTC,CASSSQGPYGYTF
.,TRBV27,.,TRBJ1-1,TGTGCCAGCTACGTCGGCCAGGGTTTAAACACTGAAGCTTTCTTT,CASYVGQGLNTEAFF
.,TRBV29-1,.,TRBJ1-2,TGCAGCGTTGTTGAATCAGGGGCCAAAAACTATGGCTACACCTTC,CSVVESGAKNYGYTF
.,TRBV6-5,.,TRBJ2-2,TGTGCCAGCAGGGACAGTTTCACCGGGGAGCTGTTTTTT,CASRDSFTGELFF
.,TRBV5-5,.,TRBJ2-7,TGTGCCAGCAGCCTTAACAGGGTCCACGAGCAGTACTTC,CASSLNRVHEQYF
once,TRBV6-1,.,TRBJ1-4,TGTGCCAGCAGCCTTATACAGGGTTATAATGAAAAACTGTTTTTT,CASSLIQGYNEKLFF
.,TRBV29-1,.,TRBJ2-3,TGCAGCGTTCCACAGGGTTCAGATACGCAGTATTTT,CSVPQGSDTQYF
.,TRBV10-3,.,TRBJ1-5,TGTGCCATCAGTGAGTCGTTGGGTGGGCCAGGCAATCAGCCCCAGCATTTT,CAISESLGGPGNQPQHF
.,TRBV29-1,.,TRBJ2-2,TGCGGGGGGAGACCGAACACCGGGGAGCTGTTTTTT,CGGRPNTGELFF
.,TRBV19,TRBD1,TRBJ1-1,TGTGCCAGTATAAGGGGGCTCGGCTCTGAAGCTTTCTTT,CASIRGLGSEAFF
.,TRBV15,.,TRBJ2-3,TGTGCCACCAGCAGAGATCCTCCCCCAGATACGCAGTATTTT,CATSRDPPPDTQYF
.,TRBV28,TRBD1,TRBJ2-7,TGTGCCACTGAGACAGGGAACCTCTACGAGCAGTACTTC,CATETGNLYEQYF
.,TRBV6-1,.,TRBJ1-5,TGTGCCAGCAGTGAGTCCGGGGGACAGCCCCAGCATTTT,CASSESGGQPQHF
.,TRBV6-5,.,TRBJ1-3,TGTGCCAGCAGGCCTAATGGAAACACCATATATTTT,CASRPNGNTIYF
.,TRBV7-3,.,TRBJ2-3,TGTGCCAGCAGCTTAGGGGGCGCGGGCACAGATACGCAGTATTTT,CASSLGGAGTDTQYF
.,TRBV14,TRBD1,TRBJ1-1,TGTGCCAGCAGGCGGACAGGGAACACTGAAGCTTTCTTT,CASRRTGNTEAFF
.,TRBV5-1,TRBD2,TRBJ2-3,TGCGCCAGCAGCCTAGCGGGGGCCACAGATACGCAGTATTTT,CASSLAGATDTQYF
.,TRBV7-9,TRBD1,TRBJ2-2,TGTGCCAGCAGCGCGCCCGGGACAGAGATGGTGTTTTTT,CASSAPGTEMVFF
.,TRBV9,TRBD2,TRBJ2-1,TGTGCCAGCAGCGTTGCTAGCGGGGGGGCGTCTGAGCAGTTCTTC,CASSVASGGASEQFF
.,TRBV5-8,.,TRBJ1-1,TGTGCCAGCAGCTTGGGGCGGACTGAAGCTTTCTTT,CASSLGRTEAFF
.,TRBV28,TRBD1,TRBJ1-1,TGTGCCAGCAGTTTAGGGGACAGGGTCGGTTATGAAGCTTTCTTT,CASSLGDRVGYEAFF
.,TRBV12-5,TRBD1,TRBJ2-5,TGTGCTAGTGGTTTGTCCAGGACAGGGCACCAAGAGACCCAGTACTTC,CASGLSRTGHQETQYF
.,TRBV29-1,TRBD1,TRBJ1-1,TGCAGCGCCGGGGGCAGGGGGCTGGGGGAAGCTTTCTTT,CSAGGRGLGEAFF
once,TRBV5-5,.,TRBJ1-2,TGTGCCAGCAGCCTCGGGACTTCTGTCGACTATGGCTACACCTTC,CASSLGTSVDYGYTF
.,TRBV5-6,.,TRBJ2-1,TGTGCCAGCAGCTTTGGGTTCACTAGCTGGGATGAGCAGTTCTTC,CASSFGFTSWDEQFF
once,TRBV19,TRBD1,TRBJ2-7,TGTGCCAGTAGTTCTCAGGGGGCAGGGACTCCCACCGAGCAGTACTTC,CASSSQGAGTPTEQYF
.,TRBV15,.,TRBJ2-1,TGTGCCACCAGCAGCCGGGACTACAATGAGCAGTTCTTC,CATSSRDYNEQFF
.,TRBV4-2,.,TRBJ2-7,TGTGCCAGCAGCCAAGACCAGGGGCGCTTCGACGAGCAGTACTTC,CASSQDQGRFDEQYF
.,TRBV19,.,TRBJ2-3,TGTGCCAGTAGTCCCTCCACAGATACGCAGTATTTT,CASSPSTDTQYF
once,TRBV25-1,TRBD1,TRBJ1-1,TGTGCCAGCAGTGAAGGACCCGGGACAGTGAACACTGAAGCTTTCTTT,CASSEGPGTVNTEAFF
.,TRBV10-3,TRBD1,TRBJ2-7,TGTGCCATCAGGGACAGGGGCTCCTACGAGCAGTACTTC,CAIRDRGSYEQYF
.,TRBV7-9,TRBD1,TRBJ2-1,TGTGCCAGCGCCCACAGGGGGCCTCTCGATGAGCAGTTCTTC,CASAHRGPLDEQFF
.,TRBV21-1,.,TRBJ2-7,TGTGCCAGCAGCAAAGGGAAGGTTGTGGGACTAGCTATCCACGAGCAGTACTTC,CASSKGKVVGLAIHEQYF
.,TRBV28,.,TRBJ2-7,TGTGCCAGCAGTTTCGGGGTCGGGGGAGTCTCCTACGAGCAGTACTTC,CASSFGVGGVSYEQYF
.,TRBV29-1,.,TRBJ1-4,TGCAGCGCACAGGCAGCAACTAATGAAAAACTGTTTTTT,CSAQAATNEKLFF
.,TRBV15,.,TRBJ2-3,TGTGCCACCAGCCTAAGTCCCTCAGATACGCAGTATTTT,CATSLSPSDTQYF
.,TRBV6-1,.,TRBJ2-7,TGTGCCAGCAGTGAAGGCCGACCCCGCGCAGGGGAAATCTACGAGCAGTACTTC,CASSEGRPRAGEIYEQYF
.,TRBV29-1,.,TRBJ1-5,TGCAGCGTTGAGTCAGGGGCTGGTCAGCCCCAGCATTTT,CSVESGAGQPQHF
.,TRBV5-4,TRBD2,TRBJ2-2,TGTGCCAGCAGCTCTGTAGCGGGAGCCGGGGAGCTGTTTTTT,CASSSVAGAGELFF
.,TRBV4-1,.,TRBJ2-5,TGCGCCAGCAGCCACCCCCTGGACCGTCGGGGTGAGACCCAGTACTTC,CASSHPLDRRGETQYF